This T cell receptor (beta chain) was observed in a study of T cells expressing NK-cell markers. Germline CDR1 SGHRS, CDR2 YFSETQ. The length of the CDR3 is 15 residues. About this clonotype: Its antigen is still unknown.

Study conclusions and caveats: In about six donors, dominant CD3+CD56+NKG2C+ clones formed roughly 1.0-7.5% of CD8+ cells. Clarity on HCMV specificity was lacking for the expanded NKG2C+ T cell clones.

TCRdb reanalyzed the 5' RACE reads, giving one entry per CDR3 protein sequence and no DNA. The table gives about 430,000 distinct CDR3 sequences; the top ten clones make up roughly 1.4% of it. Specimen: blood T cells: a sorted CD56 or NKG2C T cell subset, CD4+ or CD8+ T cells, or bulk PBMC T cells (not recorded which). This TCR was sampled from a woman between 50 and 59 years old in good health. The chain recombines TRBV5-1 with TRBJ2-1; absent DNA, TCRdb's TRBD2 call cannot be checked. The CDR3 loop reads CASSGLGLADNEQFF.